Sequencing of this T cell receptor beta chain was carried out in a study of blood T cell repertoires in COVID-19. CDR1 and CDR2 (germline): SGHRS, YFSETQ. V shed 3 bases and J shed 0 bases, with 22 bases lying between them. The CDR3 has 18 residues. Profiling relied on immunoSEQ multiplex PCR, and the TCRdb table lists in-frame clones only, not all of them. The sample consists of about 180,000 clones, 86% of them appearing once. Sample: PBMCs or T cells enriched from blood (not recorded which). The source of this sequence is a woman in her 30s who had recovered from COVID-19. J is TRBJ2-7 and V is TRBV5-1; D possibly corresponds to TRBD2 (8 bases). DNA for the CDR3: TGCGCCAGCAGCTCTTCGGGGGGGCTAAGACAGGGCTCCTACGAGCAGTACTTC. This encodes CASSSSGGLRQGSYEQYF.